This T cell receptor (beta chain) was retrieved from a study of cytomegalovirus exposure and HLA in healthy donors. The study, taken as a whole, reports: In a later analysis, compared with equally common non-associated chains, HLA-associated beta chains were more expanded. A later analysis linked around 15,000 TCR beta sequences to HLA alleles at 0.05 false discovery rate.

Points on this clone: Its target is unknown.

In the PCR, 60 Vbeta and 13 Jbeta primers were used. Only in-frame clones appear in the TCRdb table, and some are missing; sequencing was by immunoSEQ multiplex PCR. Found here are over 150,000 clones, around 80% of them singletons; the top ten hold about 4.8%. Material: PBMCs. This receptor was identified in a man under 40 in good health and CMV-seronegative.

The CDR3 loop is CASSLVGDGRAREQYF. The DNA for the CDR3 is TGTGCCAGCAGCTTGGTCGGGGACGGGAGGGCCCGTGAGCAGTACTTC. The chain carries TRBV5-6 and TRBJ2-7, with TRBD2 matching 8 bases. CDR3 length: 16 residues. Looked up from germline, CDR1 is SGHDT and CDR2 is YYEEEE. The V gene end was trimmed by 0 bases and the J gene end by 7 bases; junction bases not matched to a gene: 12.